The T cell receptor beta chain under discussion was sequenced for a study of shared clonotypes between healthy human individuals. The CDR3 consists of 16 residues. Trimming stripped 3 bases from V and 4 bases from J, with 17 bases between. The germline gives CDR1 SGDLS, CDR2 YYNGEE. TCRdb's copy holds only in-frame clones and misses some; the assay was immunoSEQ multiplex PCR. The table includes approximately 97,000 clones, around two thirds detected once. Sequences were obtained from memory CD8+ T cells sorted from blood. Specified subset: CD45RO+ cells pooled with CCR7-negative TemRA cells. The clonotype originates from a man younger than 45 in good health. The V call is TRBV9, the J call TRBJ2-1; D is unresolved. CDR3 protein: CASSARLGSAYNEQFF. CDR3 bases: TGTGCCAGCAGCGCACGACTTGGATCCGCTTACAATGAGCAGTTCTTC.